The present entry profiles one T cell receptor beta chain with its context. As yet, its antigen is unknown. The source of the sample is a study of T cell responses to AZD1222 COVID-19 vaccine. With 2 bases clipped from V and 0 bases from J, the junction kept 13 bases outside the gene matches. The CDR3 consists of 19 residues. The V gene's germline CDR1 is SGHTA and CDR2 FQGTGA. The repertoire was sequenced with immunoSEQ multiplex PCR; TCRdb's copy has only in-frame clones and lacks some. Among about 120,000 clones listed, about 89% were seen once. Notes on the study in general: Sampling that yielded the repertoires occurred only after the peak T cell response.

Sequences were derived from peripheral blood, sampled on day 0 of AZD1222 vaccination. The chain joins TRBV7-3 to TRBJ1-3, with 7 bases fitting TRBD1. The receptor was isolated from an adult in good health. CDR3 sequence: CASSLGHRGSTHSGNTIYF. For the CDR3, the DNA is TGTGCCAGCAGCTTAGGGCACAGGGGTTCTACTCACTCTGGAAACACCATATATTTT.